These 29 T cell receptor beta chains share one sample of origin, sequenced in a study of CD8+ T cells in alopecia areata (dated by TCRdb to 2016 to 2018). This specimen's time point label, interpreted: baseline before oral tofacitinib. The library came from the immunoSEQ multiplex PCR assay. To provide template for TCR sequencing, every sample had RNA extracted and reverse transcribed into cDNA. In TCRdb, the immuneACCESS table is reduced to in-frame sequences with V and J assigned. These tables do not hold every clone; where another copy was compared, an unresolved V gene accounts for under half, and the others remain unexplained. The sample yields tens of thousands of clones; approximately 60% were counted once. The biggest ten clones account for roughly a sixth of the sample. Sequencing used CD8+ T cells sorted from blood, obtained at week 0. Receptor source: a human donor with alopecia areata.

The chain joins TRBV6-5 to TRBJ2-1, with 16 bases fitting TRBD2. The germline gives CDR1 MNHEY, CDR2 SVGAGI. This CDR3 is 16 amino acids long. V trimming: 0 bases; J trimming: 8 bases; junction bases outside the gene matches: 1. Here the CDR3 reads CASSYSGTSGGDEQFF. Here the CDR3 DNA reads TGTGCCAGCAGTTACTCCGGGACTAGCGGGGGGGATGAGCAGTTCTTC.

The V and J genes are TRBV7-6 and TRBJ2-1, with a possible D match to TRBD1 (6 bases). CDR1 and CDR2 (germline): SGHVS, FNYEAQ. Trimming stripped 3 bases from V and 0 bases from J, with 9 bases between. The CDR3 extends over 15 amino acids. The CDR3 sequence is CASSFDRSSYNEQFF. The DNA of the CDR3 is TGTGCCAGCAGCTTCGACAGGAGCTCCTACAATGAGCAGTTCTTC.

V gene TRBV29-1 combines with J gene TRBJ2-5; D is unresolved. The germline CDR1 and CDR2 sequences are SQVTM and ANQGSEA. V lost 5 bases and J lost 2, with 9 bases in between. This CDR3 is built from 12 residues. The CDR3 sequence: CSVTGSQETQYF. The CDR3 DNA is TGCAGCGTTACCGGGTCTCAAGAGACCCAGTACTTC.

The chain couples TRBV13 to TRBJ2-3; 8 bases agree with TRBD2. The CDR3 is 12 amino acids. With 5 bases clipped from V and 8 bases from J, the junction kept 3 bases outside the gene matches. CDR1 and CDR2 from the germline V gene are PRHDT and FYEKMQ (reference sequence). CDR3 DNA sequence: TGTGCCAGCAGCGCGGGAGGCGGTACGCAGTATTTT. Its translation: CASSAGGGTQYF.

In its sample, this clone was seen once. The J gene is TRBJ2-5, the V gene TRBV30, with a possible D match to TRBD2 (5 bases). V was shortened by 3 bases and J by 4 bases, with 15 bases between the two germline ends. Germline CDR1 GTSNPN, CDR2 SVGIG (reference sequence). This CDR3 spans 14 amino acids. The CDR3 here is CAWRGAVAGETQYF. In DNA, the CDR3 is TGTGCCTGGAGGGGAGCTGTGGCGGGAGAGACCCAGTACTTC.

The chain is built from TRBV9 and TRBJ1-5; no definite D call. V lost 3 bases to trimming and J lost 7 bases, with 14 bases between them. The CDR3 length is 14 residues. Germline V gene data show CDR1 as SGDLS and CDR2 as YYNGEE. The CDR3 DNA reads TGTGCCAGCAGCGAGGCCTCCATGGGGCAGCCCCAGCATTTT. It translates to CASSEASMGQPQHF.

The chain joins TRBV5-1 to TRBJ1-1, with 7 bases lining up with TRBD1. After removal of 0 bases from V and 0 bases from J, the junction contained 5 bases not matched to a gene. The CDR3 covers 16 residues. Germline CDR1 SGHRS, CDR2 YFSETQ. In DNA, the CDR3 is TGCGCCAGCAGCTTGGACGGACAGGAGATGAACACTGAAGCTTTCTTT. This translates into CASSLDGQEMNTEAFF.

The J gene is TRBJ1-1, the V gene TRBV25-1; D may be TRBD1 (6 bases). Germline V CDR1 and CDR2: MGHDK, SYGVNS. CDR3 size: 9 residues. V was clipped by 8 bases and J by 8 bases, with 6 bases between them. The CDR3 region is CASDREAFF. CDR3 bases: TGTGCCAGCGACAGGGAAGCTTTCTTT.

This clone was counted between two and nine times. This chain links TRBV4-3 with TRBJ2-2; D may be TRBD1 (5 bases). Germline V gives CDR1 LGHNA, CDR2 YSLEER. Trimming stripped 7 bases from V and 2 bases from J, with 11 bases between. The CDR3 length is 14 residues. The CDR3 DNA reads as TGCGCCAGCAACGACAGCCCAAACACCGGGGAGCTGTTTTTT. Residues: CASNDSPNTGELFF.

The chain combines TRBV30 with TRBJ1-1; D is unresolved. Trimming pared 1 base from V and 0 bases from J, leaving 6 bases between. The CDR3 loop spans 13 amino acids. Germline loops: CDR1 GTSNPN, CDR2 SVGIG (reference sequence). The CDR3 region has the DNA TGTGCCTGGAGTGAGGGAGTGAACACTGAAGCTTTCTTT. It specifies CAWSEGVNTEAFF.

The V and J genes are TRBV30 and TRBJ1-1, with D uncertain. The germline V and J ends were trimmed by 0 bases and 1 base, with 3 bases remaining between them. Germline-derived CDR1 and CDR2 are GTSNPN and SVGIG (reference sequence). The CDR3 is made up of 12 amino acids. For the CDR3, the DNA is TGTGCCTGGAGTGTCGCGAACACTGAAGCTTTCTTT. This encodes CAWSVANTEAFF.

This clone came up many times. This sequence joins TRBV4-1 and TRBJ2-7; no clear D. This CDR3 is 15 amino acids long. From germline, CDR1 is MGHRA and CDR2 YSYEKL. V lost 0 bases and J 3 bases, leaving 12 bases between the germline ends. The chain's CDR3 is CASSQDLRAVYEQYF. The DNA of the CDR3 is TGCGCCAGCAGCCAAGATCTCCGGGCGGTCTACGAGCAGTACTTC.

The CDR3 DNA follows: TGTGCCACCAGCACACTAGTTGGCAATGAGCAGTTCTTC. It yields the protein CATSTLVGNEQFF. The V call is TRBV15, the J call TRBJ2-1, with D possibly being TRBD2 (5 bases). The CDR3 length is 13 residues. Germline V gene sequence: CDR1 LNHNV, CDR2 YYDKDF (reference sequence). V lost 4 bases to trimming and J lost 6 bases, with 10 bases between them.

The rearrangement joins TRBV29-1 to TRBJ1-1; 8 bases align to TRBD1. CDR1 and CDR2 (germline): SQVTM, ANQGSEA. After removal of 5 bases from V and 4 bases from J, the junction contained 3 bases not matched to a gene. CDR3 size: 12 residues. The CDR3 nucleotides read TGCAGCGTTCAGGGGGCGAGCACTGAAGCTTTCTTT. This encodes CSVQGASTEAFF.

This clone turned up a few times. The chain joins TRBV29-1 to TRBJ1-2, with D perhaps TRBD1 (5 bases). CDR1 is SQVTM, CDR2 ANQGSEA, per germline. The ends were cut back, 4 bases at V and 4 bases at J, with 13 bases in the middle. The CDR3 has 13 amino acids. CDR3 residues: CSVGGTSVYGYTF. DNA for the CDR3: TGCAGCGTTGGGGGGACCTCCGTCTATGGCTACACCTTC.

This clone has more than one count but fewer than ten. The genes are TRBV29-1 and TRBJ1-2; no definite D call. The germline V gene encodes CDR1 SQVTM and CDR2 ANQGSEA. This CDR3 comprises 12 residues. V lost 4 bases and J lost 8, with 14 bases in between. CDR3: CSVGSGYEGYTF. CDR3 in DNA: TGCAGCGTTGGGTCCGGGTATGAAGGCTACACCTTC.

The rearrangement uses TRBV30 and TRBJ2-7; D uncertain. The CDR3 spans 14 residues. V was trimmed by 3 bases and J by 7 bases, leaving 19 bases between them. The germline V gene has CDR1 GTSNPN and CDR2 SVGIG (reference sequence). CDR3 coding DNA: TGTGCCTGGAGCGACCGAACTCGGATGGCTGAGCAGTACTTC. Its protein is CAWSDRTRMAEQYF.

The chain is built from TRBV7-2 and TRBJ2-3; 12 bases are shared with TRBD2. The CDR3 sequence is 18 residues long. Germline lookup yields CDR1 SGHTA and CDR2 FQGNSA. With V trimmed by 5 bases and J by 8 bases, 17 bases remained unmatched. This CDR3 reads CASSRRLAGVGEEATQYF. DNA for the CDR3: TGTGCCAGCAGCCGCCGACTAGCGGGAGTGGGGGAGGAGGCTACGCAGTATTTT.

V gene TRBV29-1 combines with J gene TRBJ1-1; TRBD1 aligns across 9 bases. The CDR3 spans 13 residues. With V trimmed by 8 bases and J by 3 bases, 7 bases remained unmatched. CDR1 and CDR2 from the germline V gene are SQVTM and ANQGSEA. In DNA form, the CDR3 reads TGCAGCACTGGACAGGGGTCGTACACTGAAGCTTTCTTT. Its translation: CSTGQGSYTEAFF.

This chain links TRBV27 with TRBJ2-3; D possibly uses TRBD1 or TRBD2 (5 bases each). With 5 bases removed from V and 0 bases from J, the gap between germline ends came to 15 bases. CDR1 and CDR2 from the germline V gene are MNHEY and SMNVEV (reference sequence). This CDR3 has 16 residues. The CDR3 spells CASSLAGTGSTDTQYF. For the CDR3, the DNA is TGTGCCAGCAGTCTAGCCGGGACGGGTAGCACAGATACGCAGTATTTT.

This chain joins TRBV19 and TRBJ1-5; no reliable D call. Trimming shortened V by 6 bases and J by 0 bases, and 6 bases separated the two germline ends. This CDR3 has 13 amino acids. Germline V lookup: CDR1 LNHDA, CDR2 SQIVND (reference sequence). The CDR3 DNA reads as TGTGCCAGTAGAGAAAATAGCAATCAGCCCCAGCATTTT. This gives the protein CASRENSNQPQHF.

The gene calls are TRBV27 and TRBJ2-1; no reliable D call. The ends were cut back, 2 bases at V and 10 bases at J, with 15 bases in the middle. Germline V gene data show CDR1 as MNHEY and CDR2 as SMNVEV (reference sequence). This CDR3 is built from 14 residues. DNA for the CDR3: TGTGCCAGCAGTTTAACCCTCCCCAGAGACGAGCAGTTCTTC. Translating it yields CASSLTLPRDEQFF.

The chain has TRBV9 and TRBJ2-7, with 9 bases aligning to TRBD2. The CDR3 extends over 16 amino acids. Germline lookup yields CDR1 SGDLS and CDR2 YYNGEE. V was pared by 3 bases and J by 7 bases, with 14 bases of the junction left unmatched. The CDR3 here is CASSAQRGTSPEEQYF. The DNA for the CDR3 is TGTGCCAGCAGCGCCCAAAGGGGGACTAGCCCCGAGGAGCAGTACTTC.

The J gene is TRBJ2-1, the V gene TRBV7-9; D might be TRBD1 (5 bases). The CDR3 runs 15 residues. Germline V CDR1 and CDR2: SEHNR, FQNEAQ (reference sequence). Trimming cost V 5 bases and J 8 bases, with 19 bases left between them. The CDR3 region is CASSRVVSQGHEQFF. The DNA of the CDR3 is TGTGCCAGCAGCCGCGTTGTTAGTCAGGGCCATGAGCAGTTCTTC.

V and J are TRBV29-1 and TRBJ1-1; D is undetermined. Trimming took off 4 bases at V and 1 base at J, with 7 bases between the two ends. The CDR3 extends over 12 amino acids. Germline assignment: CDR1 SQVTM and CDR2 ANQGSEA. As DNA, the CDR3 is TGCAGCGTTGTAGAGGAGAACACTGAAGCTTTCTTT. The encoded protein is CSVVEENTEAFF.

The sample holds one count of this clone. The V call is TRBV19, the J call TRBJ1-2, with 8 bases matching TRBD1. With V trimmed by 4 bases and J by 4 bases, 2 bases remained unmatched. Looked up from germline, CDR1 is LNHDA and CDR2 is SQIVND (reference sequence). The length of the CDR3 is 13 residues. This chain's CDR3 is CASSNGQGYGYTF. CDR3 DNA sequence: TGTGCCAGTAGTAATGGACAGGGCTATGGCTACACCTTC.

The rearrangement uses TRBV14 and TRBJ2-3; the D is unclear. V was shortened by 4 bases and J by 1 base, with 18 bases between the two germline ends. The germline V gene has CDR1 SGHDN and CDR2 FVKESK. The CDR3 totals 17 residues. The CDR3 DNA reads TGTGCCAGCAGCCCTTCTTGGCTTCGTTCTGGCACAGATACGCAGTATTTT. It encodes CASSPSWLRSGTDTQYF.

The rearrangement joins TRBV6-5 to TRBJ1-2; D is unclear. Germline values: CDR1 MNHEY, CDR2 SVGAGI. The CDR3 runs 13 residues. V was shortened by 2 bases and J by 6 bases, with 10 bases between the two germline ends. DNA of the CDR3: TGTGCCAGCAGTTACGGGCCCACAGATGGCTACACCTTC. Protein sequence: CASSYGPTDGYTF.

This clone was counted a few times. The rearrangement uses TRBV27 and TRBJ2-2; no reliable D call. This CDR3 spans 14 amino acids. The ends were cut back, 0 bases at V and 5 bases at J, with 7 bases in the middle. The germline gives CDR1 MNHEY, CDR2 SMNVEV (reference sequence). CDR3 DNA: TGTGCCAGCAGTTTATCGCTGGGTACCGGGGAGCTGTTTTTT. Translated: CASSLSLGTGELFF.